These 4 T cell receptor beta chains were all obtained from the same sample, sequenced in a study of blood T cell repertoires in COVID-19 (dated by TCRdb to the early 2020s). The protocol used for the library was the immunoSEQ multiplex PCR assay. Drawn from immuneACCESS, this table holds only the in-frame rearrangements with V and J called that TCRdb kept. Clones are partly lost; checked studies trace under half to an unresolved V gene and leave the rest unexplained. The table for this sample lists fewer than 300,000 clones; approximately 90% of them were counted only once. About 2.2% of the sample is in the top ten clones. Input material: peripheral blood. Every receptor here comes from a woman aged 25 to 39 with COVID-19, enrolled during active disease.

The V call is TRBV7-3, the J call TRBJ2-3, with a possible D match to TRBD1 (5 bases). In germline, CDR1 is SGHTA, CDR2 FQGTGA. The CDR3 runs 15 residues. V gave up 5 bases and J gave up 4 bases, with 16 bases separating them. In DNA form, the CDR3 reads TGTGCCAGCAGCCTAGTCCCAGGGTCCGCAGATACGCAGTATTTT. It yields the protein CASSLVPGSADTQYF.

This clone appeared a few times. This chain connects TRBV5-6 to TRBJ2-5; D might be TRBD1 (6 bases). Germline V gene data show CDR1 as SGHDT and CDR2 as YYEEEE. This CDR3 spans 14 amino acids. V lost 4 bases and J lost 5, with 15 bases in between. The CDR3 DNA is TGTGCCAGCAGCCGAGACAGGTTTTGGGAGACCCAGTACTTC. Its protein product is CASSRDRFWETQYF.

The V call is TRBV30, the J call TRBJ1-1; perhaps TRBD1 as D (5 bases). Per germline, CDR1 GTSNPN and CDR2 SVGIG (reference sequence). This CDR3 comprises 13 residues. Trimming cost V 1 base and J 6 bases, with 12 bases left between them. Here the CDR3 DNA reads TGTGCCTGGAGTGAAGCAGGGATCCCTGAAGCTTTCTTT. As protein: CAWSEAGIPEAFF.

The chain recombines TRBV3-1 (or the pseudogene TRBV3-2) with TRBJ1-2, with 8 bases lining up with TRBD1. The CDR3 loop spans 15 amino acids. Germline assignment: CDR1 LGHDT and CDR2 YNNKEL (reference sequence). After removal of 1 base from V and 7 bases from J, the junction contained 8 bases not matched to a gene. CDR3 protein: CASSQAAGGIFGYTF. DNA for the CDR3: TGTGCCAGCAGCCAAGCTGCAGGGGGCATCTTTGGCTACACCTTC.